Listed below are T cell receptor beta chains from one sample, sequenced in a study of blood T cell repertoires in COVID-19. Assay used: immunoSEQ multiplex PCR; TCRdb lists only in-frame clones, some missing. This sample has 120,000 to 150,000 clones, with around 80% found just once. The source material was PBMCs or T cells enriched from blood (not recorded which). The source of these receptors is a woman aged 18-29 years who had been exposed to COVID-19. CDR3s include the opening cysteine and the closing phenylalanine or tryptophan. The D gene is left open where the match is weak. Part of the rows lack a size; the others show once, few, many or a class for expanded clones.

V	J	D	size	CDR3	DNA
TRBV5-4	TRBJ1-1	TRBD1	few	CASSWGQNPEAFF	TGTGCCAGCAGCTGGGGACAGAACCCTGAAGCTTTCTTT
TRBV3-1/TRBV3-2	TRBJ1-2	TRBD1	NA	CASSRGTGDGYTF	TGTGCCAGCAGCCGCGGGACAGGGGATGGCTACACCTTC
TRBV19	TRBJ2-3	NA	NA	CASSPSGGDTQYF	TGTGCCAGTAGTCCGTCCGGGGGAGATACGCAGTATTTT
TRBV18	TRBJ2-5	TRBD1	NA	CASSPARDRVRETQYF	TGTGCCAGCTCACCGGCCCGGGACAGGGTAAGAGAGACCCAGTACTTC
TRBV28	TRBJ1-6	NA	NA	CASRSGHRSPLHF	TGTGCCAGCCGCTCCGGACACCGCTCACCCCTCCACTTT
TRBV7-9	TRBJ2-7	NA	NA	CASSLMEGTTLSYEQYF	TGTGCCAGCAGCTTGATGGAGGGCACTACACTTTCCTACGAGCAGTACTTC
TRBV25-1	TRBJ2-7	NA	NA	CASSEGEAGYEQYF	TGTGCCAGCAGTGAAGGGGAGGCAGGGTACGAGCAGTACTTC
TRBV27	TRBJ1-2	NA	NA	CASSSDRAPNYGYTF	TGTGCCAGCAGTTCTGACAGAGCCCCTAACTATGGCTACACCTTC
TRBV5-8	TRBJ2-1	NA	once	CASSVSGRASSYNEQFF	TGTGCCAGCAGTGTTTCTGGGCGGGCAAGCTCCTACAATGAGCAGTTCTTC
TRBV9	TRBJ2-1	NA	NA	CASSVALTSPSHEQFF	TGTGCCAGCAGCGTAGCTTTGACTAGTCCCTCCCATGAGCAGTTCTTC
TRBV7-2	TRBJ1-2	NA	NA	CASSLVESNYGYTF	TGTGCCAGCAGCTTAGTCGAAAGCAACTATGGCTACACCTTC
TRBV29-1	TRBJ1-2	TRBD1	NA	CSVGGQGFYGYTF	TGCAGCGTTGGGGGACAGGGGTTCTATGGCTACACCTTC
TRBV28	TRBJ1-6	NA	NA	CASRPQGMDNSPLHF	TGTGCCAGCAGACCACAGGGAATGGATAATTCACCCCTCCACTTT
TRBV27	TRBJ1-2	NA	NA	CASSLLGRYSYGYTF	TGTGCCAGCAGTTTACTTGGCAGGTACAGCTATGGCTACACCTTC
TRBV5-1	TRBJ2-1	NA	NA	CASSLIPNRYNEQFF	TGCGCCAGCAGCTTGATCCCGAACAGGTACAATGAGCAGTTCTTC
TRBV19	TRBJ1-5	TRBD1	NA	CASSTNRGRGSNQPQHF	TGTGCCAGTAGTACGAACAGGGGAAGGGGTAGCAATCAGCCCCAGCATTTT
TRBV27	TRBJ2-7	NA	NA	CASSLNSHYEQYF	TGTGCCAGCAGTTTGAACAGCCACTACGAGCAGTACTTC
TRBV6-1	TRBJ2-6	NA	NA	CASSAQGASGSGANVLTF	TGTGCCAGCAGTGCGCAGGGCGCGTCGGGCTCTGGGGCCAACGTCCTGACTTTC
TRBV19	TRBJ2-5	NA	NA	CASSISRVKETQYF	TGTGCCAGTAGTATTTCCAGGGTTAAAGAGACCCAGTACTTC
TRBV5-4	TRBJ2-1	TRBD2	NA	CASSEGLAGANEQFF	TGTGCCAGCAGCGAGGGACTAGCGGGAGCGAATGAGCAGTTCTTC
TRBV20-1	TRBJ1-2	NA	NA	CSASPPRVLEGSYGYTF	TGCAGTGCTAGTCCCCCTCGAGTGTTGGAGGGATCCTATGGCTACACCTTC
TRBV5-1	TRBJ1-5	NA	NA	CASSPDGVNQPQHF	TGCGCCAGCAGCCCGGACGGGGTCAACCAGCCCCAGCATTTT
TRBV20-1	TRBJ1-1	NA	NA	CSPQRHTEAFF	TGCAGTCCCCAGCGACACACTGAAGCTTTCTTT
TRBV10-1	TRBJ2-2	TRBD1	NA	CASSDGYRGGTGELFF	TGCGCCAGCAGTGATGGGTACAGGGGCGGAACCGGGGAGCTGTTTTTT
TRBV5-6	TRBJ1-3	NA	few	CASSLRQSSGNTIYF	TGTGCCAGCAGCTTGAGACAGAGCTCTGGAAACACCATATATTTT
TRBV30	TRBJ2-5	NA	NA	CAWSFSGAEETQYF	TGTGCCTGGAGTTTTAGTGGTGCGGAAGAGACCCAGTACTTC
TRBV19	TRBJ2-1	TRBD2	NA	CASSIDTSGTSRYNEQFF	TGTGCCAGTAGTATAGACACCTCCGGGACTAGCAGATACAATGAGCAGTTCTTC
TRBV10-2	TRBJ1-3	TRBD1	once	CASNQQGAFGNTIYF	TGCGCCAGCAATCAGCAGGGGGCATTCGGAAACACCATATATTTT
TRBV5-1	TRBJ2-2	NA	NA	CASKERDTGELFF	TGCGCCAGCAAAGAGCGGGACACCGGGGAGCTGTTTTTT
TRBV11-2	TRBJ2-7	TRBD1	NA	CASSLEGQGPNEQYF	TGTGCCAGCAGCTTAGAGGGACAGGGGCCCAACGAGCAGTACTTC
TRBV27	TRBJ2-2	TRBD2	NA	CASSPLREASAGELFF	TGTGCCAGCAGTCCTTTACGGGAGGCAAGCGCCGGGGAGCTGTTTTTT
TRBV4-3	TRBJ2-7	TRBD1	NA	CASSQTRDWTGRHEQYF	TGCGCCAGCAGCCAAACACGCGATTGGACAGGGCGTCACGAGCAGTACTTC
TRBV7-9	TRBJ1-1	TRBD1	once	CASSWTGLPNTEAFF	TGTGCCAGCAGTTGGACAGGGCTACCGAACACTGAAGCTTTCTTT
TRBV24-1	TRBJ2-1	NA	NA	CATSDRGNEQFF	TGTGCCACCAGTGACAGGGGCAATGAGCAGTTCTTC
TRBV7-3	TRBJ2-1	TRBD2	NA	CASSLLAGEGDEQFF	TGTGCCAGCAGTTTACTAGCGGGAGAGGGGGATGAGCAGTTCTTC
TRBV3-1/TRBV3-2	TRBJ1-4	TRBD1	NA	CASSQGRDRGHPNEKLFF	TGTGCCAGCAGCCAAGGCCGGGACAGGGGGCACCCTAATGAAAAACTGTTTTTT
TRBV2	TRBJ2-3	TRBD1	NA	CASREGQGATDTQYF	TGTGCCAGCAGGGAGGGACAGGGGGCCACAGATACGCAGTATTTT
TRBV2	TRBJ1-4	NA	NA	CASSLQGYEKLFF	TGTGCCAGCAGTTTACAGGGATATGAAAAACTGTTTTTT
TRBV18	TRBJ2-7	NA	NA	CASSPRTGYEQYF	TGTGCCAGCTCACCACGGACGGGATACGAGCAGTACTTC